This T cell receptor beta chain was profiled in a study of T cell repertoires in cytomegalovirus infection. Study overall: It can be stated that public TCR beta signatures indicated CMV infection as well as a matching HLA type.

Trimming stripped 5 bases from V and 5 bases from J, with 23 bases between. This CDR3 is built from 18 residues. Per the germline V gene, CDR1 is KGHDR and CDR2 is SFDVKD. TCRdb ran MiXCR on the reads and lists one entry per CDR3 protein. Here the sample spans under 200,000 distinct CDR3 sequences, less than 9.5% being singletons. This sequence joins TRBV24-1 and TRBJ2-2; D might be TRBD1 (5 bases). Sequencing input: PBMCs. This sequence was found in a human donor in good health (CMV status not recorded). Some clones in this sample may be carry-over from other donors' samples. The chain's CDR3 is CATSGQAGFAEWTGELFF. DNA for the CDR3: TGTGCCACCAGTGGCCAGGCAGGGTTTGCAGAATGGACCGGGGAGCTGTTTTTT.